Listed here is a single T cell receptor (beta chain). No antigen is known for it. This CDR3 is also generated by other DNA sequences in the sample. Adult allogeneic hematopoietic cell transplant recipients with steroid-refractory graft-versus-host disease were prospectively enrolled for research autopsy. CDR3 sequences, V/J genes, frequencies and template counts came from survey-depth TCRbeta sequencing. Profiling relied on immunoSEQ multiplex PCR, and the TCRdb table lists in-frame clones only, not all of them. The sample has fewer than 2,500 clones; 65% to 80% are singletons. This specimen comes from a study of tissue T cells after allogeneic stem cell transplantation. Study overall: Pathologist H&E review favored samples with visible lymphocytes for sequencing among multiple samples.

The germline CDR1 and CDR2 sequences are LNHDA and SQIVND (reference sequence). Trimming took 4 bases from V and 0 from J; bases not matched to a gene: 5. The CDR3 is 16 residues long. Study conclusions and caveats: Within patients, tissue anatomy strongly shaped TCR repertoire composition.

The TCR sequence derives from a male patient aged 35-69 years with steroid-refractory graft-versus-host disease after an allogeneic stem cell transplant. Among the T cells, some may be from the graft donor. The chain links TRBV19 to TRBJ2-5; 10 bases fit TRBD1. The source was ileal tissue, collected at autopsy. The CDR3: CASSSGTGVYQETQYF. CDR3 nucleotides: TGTGCCAGTAGTAGCGGGACAGGGGTGTACCAAGAGACCCAGTACTTC.